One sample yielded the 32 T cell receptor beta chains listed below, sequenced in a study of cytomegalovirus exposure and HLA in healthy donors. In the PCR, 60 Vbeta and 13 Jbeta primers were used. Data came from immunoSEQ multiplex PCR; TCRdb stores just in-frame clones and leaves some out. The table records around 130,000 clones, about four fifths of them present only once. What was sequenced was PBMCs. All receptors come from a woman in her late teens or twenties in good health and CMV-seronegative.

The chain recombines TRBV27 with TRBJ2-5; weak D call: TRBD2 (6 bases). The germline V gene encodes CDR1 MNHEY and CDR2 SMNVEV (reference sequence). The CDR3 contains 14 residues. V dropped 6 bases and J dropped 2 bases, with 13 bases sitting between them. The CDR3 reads CASRLSGVQETQYF. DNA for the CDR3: TGTGCCAGCAGACTCTCGGGAGTTCAAGAGACCCAGTACTTC.

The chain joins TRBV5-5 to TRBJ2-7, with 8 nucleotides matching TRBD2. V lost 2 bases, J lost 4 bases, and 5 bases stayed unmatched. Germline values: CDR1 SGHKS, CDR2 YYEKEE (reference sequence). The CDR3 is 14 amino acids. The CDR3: CASSFGAGAYEQYF. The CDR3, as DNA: TGTGCCAGCAGCTTCGGAGCGGGAGCTTACGAGCAGTACTTC.

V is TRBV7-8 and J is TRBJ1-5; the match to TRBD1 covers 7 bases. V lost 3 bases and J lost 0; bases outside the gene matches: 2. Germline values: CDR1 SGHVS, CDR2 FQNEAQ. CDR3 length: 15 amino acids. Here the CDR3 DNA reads TGTGCCAGCAGCTTGGCAGGGGGTAGCAATCAGCCCCAGCATTTT. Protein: CASSLAGGSNQPQHF.

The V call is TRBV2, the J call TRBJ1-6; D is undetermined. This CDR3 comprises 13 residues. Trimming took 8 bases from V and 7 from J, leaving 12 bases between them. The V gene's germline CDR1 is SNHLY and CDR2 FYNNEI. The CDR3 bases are TGTGCCAGCGAGAGGACGGGAAATTCACCCCTCCACTTT. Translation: CASERTGNSPLHF.

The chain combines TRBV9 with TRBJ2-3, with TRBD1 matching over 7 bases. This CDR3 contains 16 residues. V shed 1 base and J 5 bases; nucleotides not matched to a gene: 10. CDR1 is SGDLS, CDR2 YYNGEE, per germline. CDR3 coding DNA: TGTGCCAGCAGCGTACAAGCAGGGGGACGAGGAGATACGCAGTATTTT. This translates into CASSVQAGGRGDTQYF.

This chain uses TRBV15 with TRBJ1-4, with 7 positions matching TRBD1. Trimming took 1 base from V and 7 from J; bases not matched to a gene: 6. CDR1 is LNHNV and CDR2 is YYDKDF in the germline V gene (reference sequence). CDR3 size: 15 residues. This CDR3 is CATSRGDRESEKLFF. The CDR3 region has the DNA TGTGCCACCAGCAGAGGTGACAGGGAATCTGAAAAACTGTTTTTT.

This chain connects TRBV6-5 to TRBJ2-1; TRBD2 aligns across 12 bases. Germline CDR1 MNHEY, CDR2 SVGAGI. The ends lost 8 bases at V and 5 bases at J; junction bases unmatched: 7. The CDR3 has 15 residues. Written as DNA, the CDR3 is TGTGCCAGCGGCTCTAGCGGGAGGGCCAACAATGAGCAGTTCTTC. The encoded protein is CASGSSGRANNEQFF.

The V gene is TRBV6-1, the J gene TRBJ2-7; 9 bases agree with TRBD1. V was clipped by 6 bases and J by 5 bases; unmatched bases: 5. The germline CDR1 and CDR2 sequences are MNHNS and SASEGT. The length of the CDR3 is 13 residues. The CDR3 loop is CASRGQGTNEQYF. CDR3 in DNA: TGTGCCAGCAGAGGACAGGGGACGAACGAGCAGTACTTC.

CDR3 bases: TGTGCCAGCACGAGGACAGGGGTGGAGACCCAGTACTTC. This encodes CASTRTGVETQYF. The chain employs TRBV25-1 and TRBJ2-5; TRBD1 matches at 9 bases. This CDR3 is built from 13 residues. V lost 7 bases and J lost 5; bases outside the gene matches: 5. The germline gives CDR1 MGHDK, CDR2 SYGVNS.

CDR3 DNA sequence: TGTGCCAGCAGTCCCTGGCAGGGTGACCCTGAAGCTTTCTTT. It codes for CASSPWQGDPEAFF. The rearrangement uses TRBV9 and TRBJ1-1; maybe TRBD1 (5 bases). The V end was cut by 5 bases, the J end by 6 bases, with 17 bases between. This CDR3 has 14 residues. Per germline, CDR1 SGDLS and CDR2 YYNGEE.

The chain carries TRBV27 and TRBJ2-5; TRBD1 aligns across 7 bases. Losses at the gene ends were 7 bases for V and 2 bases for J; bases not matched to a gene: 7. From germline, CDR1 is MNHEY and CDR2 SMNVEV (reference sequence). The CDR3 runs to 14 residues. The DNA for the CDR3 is TGTGCCAGCACCCGGACAGGCGCTCAAGAGACCCAGTACTTC. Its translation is CASTRTGAQETQYF.

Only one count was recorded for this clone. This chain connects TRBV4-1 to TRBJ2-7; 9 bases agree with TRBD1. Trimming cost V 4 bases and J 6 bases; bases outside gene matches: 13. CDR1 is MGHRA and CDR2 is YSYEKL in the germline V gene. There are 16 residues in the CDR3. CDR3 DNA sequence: TGCGCCAGCAGCCCCAGATCACAGGGGGCGAGAGGCGAGCAGTACTTC. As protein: CASSPRSQGARGEQYF.

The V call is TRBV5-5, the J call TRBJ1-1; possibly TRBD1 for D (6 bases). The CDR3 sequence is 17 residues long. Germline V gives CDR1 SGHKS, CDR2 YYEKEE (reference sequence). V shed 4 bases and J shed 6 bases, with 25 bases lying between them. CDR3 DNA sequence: TGTGCCAGCAGCCCATCAACGGTCGGGGGGCTTCATCCTGAAGCTTTCTTT. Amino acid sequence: CASSPSTVGGLHPEAFF.

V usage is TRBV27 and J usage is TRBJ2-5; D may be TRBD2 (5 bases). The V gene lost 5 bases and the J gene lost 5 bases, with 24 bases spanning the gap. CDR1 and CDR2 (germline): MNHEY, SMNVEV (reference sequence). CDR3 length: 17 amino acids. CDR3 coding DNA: TGTGCCAGCAGTCCCCACCCGGGGAGCCCGGGTGCGGAGACCCAGTACTTC. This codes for CASSPHPGSPGAETQYF.

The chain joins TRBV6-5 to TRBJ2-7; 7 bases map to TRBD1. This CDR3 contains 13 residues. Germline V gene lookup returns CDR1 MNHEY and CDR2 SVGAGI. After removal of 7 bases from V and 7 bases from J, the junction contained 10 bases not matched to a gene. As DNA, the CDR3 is TGTGCCAGCAATAACAGGGGATCGAGGGAGCAGTACTTC. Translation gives CASNNRGSREQYF.

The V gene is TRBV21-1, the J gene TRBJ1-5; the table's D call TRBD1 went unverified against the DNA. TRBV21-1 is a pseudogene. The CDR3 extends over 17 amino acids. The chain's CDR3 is CASSKLRGQVSNQPQHF. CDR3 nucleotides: TGTGCCAGCAGCAAATTGCGGGGACAGGTGAGCAATCAGCCCCAGCATTTT.

The CDR3 protein is CATWTSGPSYEQYF. The CDR3 region has the DNA TGTGCCACCTGGACTAGCGGGCCCTCCTACGAGCAGTACTTC. V gene TRBV2 combines with J gene TRBJ2-5; 11 bases fit TRBD2. Gene TRBJ2-7 matches the end of the DNA better, so the J call may be wrong. The CDR3 covers 14 residues. In germline, CDR1 is SNHLY, CDR2 FYNNEI.

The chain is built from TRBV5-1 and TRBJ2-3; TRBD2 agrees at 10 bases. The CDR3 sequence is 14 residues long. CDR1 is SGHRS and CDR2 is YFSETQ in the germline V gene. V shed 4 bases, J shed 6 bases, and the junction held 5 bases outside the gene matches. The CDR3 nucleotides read TGCGCCAGCAGCCCTGGGACTAGCGTTGATACGCAGTATTTT. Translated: CASSPGTSVDTQYF.

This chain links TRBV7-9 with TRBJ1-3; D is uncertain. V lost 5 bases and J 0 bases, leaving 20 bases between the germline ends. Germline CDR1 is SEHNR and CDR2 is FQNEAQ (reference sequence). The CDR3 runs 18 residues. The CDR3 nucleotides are TGTGCCAGCAGCCTCCGTCCCTTCGGACTTCTCTCTGGAAACACCATATATTTT. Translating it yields CASSLRPFGLLSGNTIYF.

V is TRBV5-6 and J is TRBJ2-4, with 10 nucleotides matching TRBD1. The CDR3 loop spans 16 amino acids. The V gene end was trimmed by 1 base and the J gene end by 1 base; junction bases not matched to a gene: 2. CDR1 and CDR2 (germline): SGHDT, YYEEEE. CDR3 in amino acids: CASSLLGQGAKNIQYF. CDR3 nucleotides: TGTGCCAGCAGCTTGTTGGGACAGGGGGCCAAAAACATTCAGTACTTC.

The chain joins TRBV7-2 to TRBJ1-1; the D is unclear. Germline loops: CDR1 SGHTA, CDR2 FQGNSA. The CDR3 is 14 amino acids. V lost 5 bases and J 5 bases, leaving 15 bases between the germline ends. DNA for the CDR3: TGTGCCAGCAGCGGTTTCAGCGCGGGGACTGAAGCTTTCTTT. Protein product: CASSGFSAGTEAFF. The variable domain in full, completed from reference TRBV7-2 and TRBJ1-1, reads GAGVSQSPSNKVTEKGKDVELRCDPISGHTALYWYRQSLGQGLEFLIYFQGNSAPDKSGLPSDRFSAERTGGSVSTLTIQRTQQEDSAVYLCASSGFSAGTEAFFGQGTRLTVV.

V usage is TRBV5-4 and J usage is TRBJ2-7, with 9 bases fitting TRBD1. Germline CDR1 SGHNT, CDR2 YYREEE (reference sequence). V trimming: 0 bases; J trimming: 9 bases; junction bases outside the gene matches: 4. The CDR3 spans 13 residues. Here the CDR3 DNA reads TGTGCCAGCAGCTTGGGACAGGGGGGCACGCAGTACTTC. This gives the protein CASSLGQGGTQYF. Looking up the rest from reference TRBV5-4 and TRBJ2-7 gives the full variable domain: ETGVTQSPTHLIKTRGQQVTLRCSSQSGHNTVSWYQQALGQGPQFIFQYYREEENGRGNFPPRFSGLQFPNYSSELNVNALELDDSALYLCASSLGQGGTQYFGPGTRLTVT.

The CDR3 DNA follows: TGTGCCAGCATTTCACCCGGGACAAAACATGGAAACACCATATATTTT. It is translated as CASISPGTKHGNTIYF. The J gene is TRBJ1-3, the V gene TRBV21-1; the tabulated D call, TRBD1, remains unverified against the DNA. TRBV21-1 is marked as a pseudogene. The CDR3 runs 16 residues.

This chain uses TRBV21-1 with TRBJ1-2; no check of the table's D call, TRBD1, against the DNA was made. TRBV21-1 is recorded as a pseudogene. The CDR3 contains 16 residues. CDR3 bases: TGTGCCAGCAGCAACGAAGGGACAGCTTTTTTCTATGGCTACACCTTC. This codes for CASSNEGTAFFYGYTF.

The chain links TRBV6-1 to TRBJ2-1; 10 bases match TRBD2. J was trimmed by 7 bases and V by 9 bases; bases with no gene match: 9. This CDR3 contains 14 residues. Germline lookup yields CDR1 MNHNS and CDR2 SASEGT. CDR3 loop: CASGRTSGGNEQFF. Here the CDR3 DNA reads TGTGCCAGTGGGAGGACTAGCGGTGGGAATGAGCAGTTCTTC.

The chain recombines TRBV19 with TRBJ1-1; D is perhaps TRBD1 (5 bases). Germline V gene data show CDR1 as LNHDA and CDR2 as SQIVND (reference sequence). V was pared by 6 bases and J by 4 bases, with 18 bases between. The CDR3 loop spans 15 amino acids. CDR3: CASRPRQSIGTEAFF. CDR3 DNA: TGTGCCAGTAGGCCTAGACAGAGCATCGGCACTGAAGCTTTCTTT.

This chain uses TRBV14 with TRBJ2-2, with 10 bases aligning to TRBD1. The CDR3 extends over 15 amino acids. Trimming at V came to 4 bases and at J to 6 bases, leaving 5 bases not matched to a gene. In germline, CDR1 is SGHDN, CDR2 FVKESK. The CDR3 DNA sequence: TGTGCCAGCAGCCCGGGACAGGGGTTCGCCGGGGAGCTGTTTTTT. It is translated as CASSPGQGFAGELFF.

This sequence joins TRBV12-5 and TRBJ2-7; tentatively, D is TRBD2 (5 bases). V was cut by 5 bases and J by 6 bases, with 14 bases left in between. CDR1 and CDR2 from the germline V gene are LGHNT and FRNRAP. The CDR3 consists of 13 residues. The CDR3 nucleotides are TGTGCTAGTGGTCCGATACTAGGGCGCGAGCAGTACTTC. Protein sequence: CASGPILGREQYF.

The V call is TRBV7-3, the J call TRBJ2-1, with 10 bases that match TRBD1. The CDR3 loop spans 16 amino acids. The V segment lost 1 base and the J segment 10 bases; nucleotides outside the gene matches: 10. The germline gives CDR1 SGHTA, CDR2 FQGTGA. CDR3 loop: CASSLKAGTGVGEQFF. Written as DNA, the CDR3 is TGTGCCAGCAGCTTAAAGGCCGGGACAGGGGTCGGGGAGCAGTTCTTC.

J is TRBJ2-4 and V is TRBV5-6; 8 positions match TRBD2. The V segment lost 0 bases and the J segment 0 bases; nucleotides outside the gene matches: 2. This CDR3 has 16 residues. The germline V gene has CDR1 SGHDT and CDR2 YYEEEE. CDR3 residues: CASSLGLAGAKNIQYF. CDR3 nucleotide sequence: TGTGCCAGCAGCTTGGGGCTAGCGGGAGCCAAAAACATTCAGTACTTC.

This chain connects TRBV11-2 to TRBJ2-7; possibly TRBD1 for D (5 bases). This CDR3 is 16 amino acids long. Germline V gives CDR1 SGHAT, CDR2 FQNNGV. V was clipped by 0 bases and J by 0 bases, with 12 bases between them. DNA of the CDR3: TGTGCCAGCAGCTTAGATCGGACAACTTACTCCTACGAGCAGTACTTC. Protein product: CASSLDRTTYSYEQYF.

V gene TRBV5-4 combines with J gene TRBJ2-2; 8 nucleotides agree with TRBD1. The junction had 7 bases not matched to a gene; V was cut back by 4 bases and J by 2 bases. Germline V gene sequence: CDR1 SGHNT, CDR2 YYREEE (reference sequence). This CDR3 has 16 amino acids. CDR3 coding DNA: TGTGCCAGCAGCCCCTCGGGACAGGACAACACCGGGGAGCTGTTTTTT. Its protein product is CASSPSGQDNTGELFF.